This record covers a single TCR beta chain. The germline V gene has CDR1 MNHEY and CDR2 SVGAGI. V was clipped by 5 bases and J by 4 bases, with 11 bases between them. There are 13 residues in the CDR3. This sample stems from a study of OX40 agonist ivuxolimab in advanced cancers. Here immunoSEQ multiplex PCR was the method, and the copy in TCRdb shows in-frame clones only, minus some. The sample has some 80,000 clones, around four fifths seen once. The sequence derives from an adult with an advanced solid tumor such as melanoma, head and neck, liver or kidney cancer. The rearrangement uses TRBV6-5 and TRBJ1-2; D remains unclear. Here the sequenced sample was CD4+ or CD8+ T cells sorted from blood, taken in a trial of the OX40 agonist ivuxolimab. CDR3: CASSKAAPYGYTF. The CDR3 DNA reads as TGTGCCAGCAGTAAGGCCGCTCCCTATGGCTACACCTTC.